This TCR beta chain was sequenced in a study of tumour-infiltrating T cells in Burkitt lymphoma. This CDR3 comprises 17 residues. The V segment lost 0 bases and the J segment 4 bases; nucleotides outside the gene matches: 10. Germline assignment: CDR1 KGHSH and CDR2 LQKENI. TCRdb's table, derived via immunoSEQ multiplex PCR, lists solely in-frame clones and lacks some. The profile shows thousands of clones, about 17% of them singletons. Material: tumor tissue. J is TRBJ2-5 and V is TRBV18; 8 bases line up with TRBD2. This TCR came from a human donor with diffuse large B-cell lymphoma. The CDR3 DNA follows: TGTGCCAGCTCACCACCAACCTCTAGCGGGTCGGGAGAGACCCAGTACTTC. Protein product: CASSPPTSSGSGETQYF.